The present T cell receptor beta chain was sequenced within a study of T cell clones after liver transplantation. Study at large: Three of the eight recipients were HCV-positive; the rest had non-autoimmune, non-viral transplant indications. Blood was drawn pre-transplant, before withdrawal, and after full or failed withdrawal.

This CDR3 comprises 14 residues. Germline CDR1 MNHEY, CDR2 SVGAGI. V lost 0 bases, J lost 4 bases, and 10 bases lay in between. Here immunoSEQ multiplex PCR was the method, and the copy in TCRdb shows in-frame clones only, minus some. The profile shows about 85,000 clones, about 82% of them singletons. The sequencing used CD4+ T cells from blood, collected 45 to 47 months after liver transplant. This receptor was taken from a human patient who received a liver transplant. Some of the T cells may derive from the graft donor. The chain is built from TRBV6-5 and TRBJ2-7, with a weak D call TRBD1 (5 bases). DNA for the CDR3: TGTGCCAGCAGTTACTCAGGGGATTATTACGAGCAGTACTTC. Translation: CASSYSGDYYEQYF.